The next 17 T cell receptor beta chains were all read from a single sample in a study of lymphopenia after photon versus proton radiotherapy. Sequencing used immunoSEQ multiplex PCR; TCRdb keeps in-frame clones, though not all of them. The sample records tens of thousands of clones, around 80% being singletons. The source material was peripheral blood, sampled from a patient treated with proton-based radiotherapy. The receptors here all came from a man aged 55 to 70 with pancreatic cancer.

The gene calls are TRBV6-6 and TRBJ2-2; TRBD1 matches 7 bases. CDR1 and CDR2 from the germline V gene are MNHNY and SVGAGI (reference sequence). J lost 5 bases, V lost 6 bases, and 6 bases had no gene match. The CDR3 extends over 14 amino acids. The CDR3 sequence is CASRPPGQTGELFF. CDR3 coding DNA: TGTGCCAGCAGACCACCGGGACAGACCGGGGAGCTGTTTTTT.

This chain uses TRBV6-5 with TRBJ2-7, with 9 bases matching TRBD1. Germline CDR1 MNHEY, CDR2 SVGAGI. The junction had 9 bases not matched to a gene; V was cut back by 6 bases and J by 3 bases. The CDR3 is 15 amino acids. The CDR3 bases are TGTGCCAGCAGGTTAGCGTGGACAGGGGACTACGAGCAGTACTTC. Encoded protein: CASRLAWTGDYEQYF.

The J gene is TRBJ2-2, the V gene TRBV5-1; D not certain. The CDR3 has 14 amino acids. V lost 5 bases and J 3 bases, leaving 11 bases between the germline ends. Per germline, CDR1 SGHRS and CDR2 YFSETQ. The CDR3 nucleotides read TGCGCCAGCAGTAAGAACGTGGACACCGGGGAGCTGTTTTTT. This codes for CASSKNVDTGELFF.

The V call is TRBV11-2, the J call TRBJ2-1, with 8 bases fitting TRBD1. CDR3 length: 15 residues. Germline V gene data show CDR1 as SGHAT and CDR2 as FQNNGV. V shed 9 bases, J shed 10 bases, and the junction held 17 bases outside the gene matches. The CDR3 DNA sequence: TGTGCCAGTCTTGCTTGGGGCAGGGGGCGGAAAGAGCAGTTCTTC. Translation gives CASLAWGRGRKEQFF.

This chain links TRBV28 with TRBJ2-1; no clear D gene. Trimming removed 4 bases from V and 0 bases from J, with 19 bases in between. This CDR3 is built from 18 residues. The germline V gene encodes CDR1 MDHEN and CDR2 SYDVKM. Here the CDR3 reads CASSSPHLTVSSYNEQFF. The CDR3 DNA sequence: TGTGCCAGCAGTTCCCCCCACTTAACTGTTAGCTCCTACAATGAGCAGTTCTTC.

This chain links TRBV29-1 with TRBJ2-7; the D gene is possibly TRBD1 (6 bases). Germline CDR1 and CDR2: SQVTM and ANQGSEA. The CDR3 covers 14 residues. The V end lost 6 bases, the J end lost 0 bases, and 15 bases lay between the germline ends. The CDR3 loop is CSVITGQLSYEQYF. The CDR3 DNA sequence: TGCAGCGTGATAACAGGACAGCTCTCCTACGAGCAGTACTTC.

The chain combines TRBV29-1 with TRBJ2-3; unclear D gene. Trimming pared 5 bases from V and 4 bases from J, leaving 7 bases between. Germline assignment: CDR1 SQVTM and CDR2 ANQGSEA. CDR3 length: 11 residues. The CDR3: CSVTIPDTQYF. In DNA form, the CDR3 reads TGCAGCGTTACGATCCCAGATACGCAGTATTTT.

The genes are TRBV7-9 and TRBJ1-3; D is ambiguous. Germline assignment: CDR1 SEHNR and CDR2 FQNEAQ (reference sequence). Trimming cost V 5 bases and J 0 bases, with 11 bases left between them. The CDR3 spans 15 residues. CDR3 in DNA: TGTGCCAGCAGCCTAGACGCAGACTCTGGAAACACCATATATTTT. Its protein is CASSLDADSGNTIYF.

This clone was seen only once. The J gene is TRBJ2-7, the V gene TRBV11-2; 11 positions match TRBD2. In germline, CDR1 is SGHAT, CDR2 FQNNGV. The CDR3 has 13 residues. The junction had 4 bases not matched to a gene; V was cut back by 5 bases and J by 7 bases. DNA for the CDR3: TGTGCCAGCAGCATTAGCGGGAGGGAGGAGCAGTACTTC. The encoded protein is CASSISGREEQYF.

Only a few counts were recorded for this clone. The chain employs TRBV27 and TRBJ1-2; D gene unclear. V was trimmed by 0 bases and J by 8 bases, leaving 13 bases between them. The CDR3 is made up of 14 amino acids. The V gene's germline CDR1 is MNHEY and CDR2 SMNVEV (reference sequence). The CDR3 DNA is TGTGCCAGCAGTTTATCTCGGCGGGGTGAAGGCTACACCTTC. This encodes CASSLSRRGEGYTF.

This sequence joins TRBV29-1 and TRBJ2-7; the D is unclear. Trimming pared 6 bases from V and 5 bases from J, leaving 14 bases between. Germline V gene lookup returns CDR1 SQVTM and CDR2 ANQGSEA. CDR3 length: 12 amino acids. In DNA form, the CDR3 reads TGCAGCGTCCGAACGACCAGCCACGAGCAGTACTTC. Translating it yields CSVRTTSHEQYF.

The V call is TRBV7-9, the J call TRBJ1-2; 7 bases match TRBD1. V was pared by 2 bases and J by 5 bases, with 14 bases of the junction left unmatched. The CDR3 runs to 17 residues. Germline V gene lookup returns CDR1 SEHNR and CDR2 FQNEAQ (reference sequence). In DNA, the CDR3 is TGTGCCAGCAGCTTAATCGGAGGGGGCGCGGGGAGTTATGGCTACACCTTC. As protein: CASSLIGGGAGSYGYTF.

This clone showed up just once. The chain employs TRBV5-6 and TRBJ2-5; tentatively, D is TRBD1 (5 bases). Trimming took 0 bases from V and 5 from J, leaving 14 bases between them. The germline V gene has CDR1 SGHDT and CDR2 YYEEEE. The CDR3 totals 15 residues. CDR3: CASSLAQGMWETQYF. DNA for the CDR3: TGTGCCAGCAGCTTGGCCCAGGGAATGTGGGAGACCCAGTACTTC.

The chain employs TRBV11-2 and TRBJ1-1, with TRBD1 as a possible D gene (6 bases). Trimming took 1 base from V and 5 from J, leaving 11 bases between them. CDR3 size: 14 residues. The germline gives CDR1 SGHAT, CDR2 FQNNGV. The CDR3 is CASSLGQGWTEAFF. The CDR3 bases are TGTGCCAGCAGCTTAGGTCAGGGGTGGACTGAAGCTTTCTTT.

The chain uses TRBV7-3 and TRBJ2-7; the D gene is possibly TRBD1 (6 bases). Trimming cost V 5 bases and J 5 bases, with 19 bases left between them. This CDR3 has 15 residues. From germline, CDR1 is SGHTA and CDR2 FQGTGA. The CDR3 loop reads CASSPRGSEVDEQYF. The DNA for the CDR3 is TGTGCCAGCAGCCCGAGGGGGAGCGAGGTGGACGAGCAGTACTTC.

The J gene is TRBJ1-4, the V gene TRBV5-1, with D uncertain. This CDR3 is 13 amino acids long. CDR1 and CDR2 (germline): SGHRS, YFSETQ. V was cut by 0 bases and J by 8 bases, with 8 bases left in between. DNA for the CDR3: TGCGCCAGCAGCTTGGAATTGAAGGAAAAACTGTTTTTT. Its protein product is CASSLELKEKLFF.

The chain links TRBV5-1 to TRBJ2-5; the match to TRBD2 covers 9 bases. Germline values: CDR1 SGHRS, CDR2 YFSETQ. The J segment lost 5 bases and the V segment lost 2 bases, leaving 13 bases of the junction unmatched. This CDR3 is built from 17 residues. The CDR3 reads CASSFSGGGRARETQYF. DNA of the CDR3: TGCGCCAGCAGCTTCTCGGGGGGCGGGAGGGCCCGGGAGACCCAGTACTTC.